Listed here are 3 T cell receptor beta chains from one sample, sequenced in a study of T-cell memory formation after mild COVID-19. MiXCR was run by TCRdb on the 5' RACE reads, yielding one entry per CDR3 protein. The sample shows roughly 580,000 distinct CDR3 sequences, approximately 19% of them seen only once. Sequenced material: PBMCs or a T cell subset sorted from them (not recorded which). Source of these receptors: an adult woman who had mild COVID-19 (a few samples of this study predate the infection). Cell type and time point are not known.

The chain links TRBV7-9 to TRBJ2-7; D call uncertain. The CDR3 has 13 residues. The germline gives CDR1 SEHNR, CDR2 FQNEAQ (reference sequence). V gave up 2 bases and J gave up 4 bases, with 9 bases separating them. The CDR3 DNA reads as TGTGCCAGCAGCTTAAGTGGATGGTACGAGCAGTACTTC. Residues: CASSLSGWYEQYF.

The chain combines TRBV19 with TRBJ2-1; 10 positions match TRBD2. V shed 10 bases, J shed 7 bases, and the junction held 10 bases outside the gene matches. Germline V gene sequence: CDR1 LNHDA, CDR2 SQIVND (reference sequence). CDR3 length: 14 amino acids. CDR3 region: CATRGLAAANEQFF. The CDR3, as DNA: TGTGCCACTAGAGGACTAGCGGCGGCGAATGAGCAGTTCTTC.

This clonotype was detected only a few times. This CDR3 is CASSQEFRSSRGNEQFF. The CDR3 DNA sequence: TGTGCCAGCAGCCAAGAATTTAGGTCTAGCAGAGGGAATGAGCAGTTCTTC. V is TRBV3-1 and J is TRBJ2-1; maybe TRBD2 (5 bases). The CDR3 is 17 amino acids. Germline CDR1 reads LGHDT; CDR2 reads YNNKEL (reference sequence). Trimming left V 0 bases short and J 7 bases short, with 19 bases between.